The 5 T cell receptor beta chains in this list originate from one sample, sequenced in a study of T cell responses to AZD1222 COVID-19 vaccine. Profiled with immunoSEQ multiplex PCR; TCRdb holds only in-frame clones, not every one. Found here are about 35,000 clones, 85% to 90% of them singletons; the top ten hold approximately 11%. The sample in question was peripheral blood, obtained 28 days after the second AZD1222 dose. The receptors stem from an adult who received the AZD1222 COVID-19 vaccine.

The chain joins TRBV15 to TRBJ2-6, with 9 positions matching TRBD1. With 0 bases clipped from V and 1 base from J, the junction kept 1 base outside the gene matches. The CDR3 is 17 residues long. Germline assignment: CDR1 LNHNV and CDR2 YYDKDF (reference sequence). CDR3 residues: CATSRDGTGSGANVLTF. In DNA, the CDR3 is TGTGCCACCAGCAGAGACGGGACAGGGTCTGGGGCCAACGTCCTGACTTTC.

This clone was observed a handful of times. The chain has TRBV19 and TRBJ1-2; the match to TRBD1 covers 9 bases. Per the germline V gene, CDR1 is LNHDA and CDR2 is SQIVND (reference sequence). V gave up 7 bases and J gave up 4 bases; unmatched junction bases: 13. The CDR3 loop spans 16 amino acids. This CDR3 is CASNLDGTGTSYGYTF. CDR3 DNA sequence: TGTGCCAGTAACCTCGATGGGACAGGGACAAGCTATGGCTACACCTTC. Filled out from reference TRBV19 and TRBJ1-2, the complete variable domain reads DGGITQSPKYLFRKEGQNVTLSCEQNLNHDAMYWYRQDPGQGLRLIYYSQIVNDFQKGDIAEGYSVSREKKESFPLTVTSAQKNPTAFYLCASNLDGTGTSYGYTFGSGTRLTVV.

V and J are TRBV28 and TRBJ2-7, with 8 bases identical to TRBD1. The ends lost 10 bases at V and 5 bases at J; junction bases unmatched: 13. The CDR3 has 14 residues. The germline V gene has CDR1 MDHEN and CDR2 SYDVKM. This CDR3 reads CAIRPGQGFNEQYF. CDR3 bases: TGTGCCATACGGCCAGGACAGGGTTTCAACGAGCAGTACTTC.

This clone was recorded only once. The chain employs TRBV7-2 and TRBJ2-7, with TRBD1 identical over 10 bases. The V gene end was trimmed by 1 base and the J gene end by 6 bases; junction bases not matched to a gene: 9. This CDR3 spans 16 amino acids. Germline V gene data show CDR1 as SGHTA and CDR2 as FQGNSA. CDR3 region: CASSLVGDRGPPEQYF. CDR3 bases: TGTGCCAGCAGCTTAGTAGGTGACAGGGGGCCCCCCGAGCAGTACTTC. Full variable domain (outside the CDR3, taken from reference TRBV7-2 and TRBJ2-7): GAGVSQSPSNKVTEKGKDVELRCDPISGHTALYWYRQSLGQGLEFLIYFQGNSAPDKSGLPSDRFSAERTGGSVSTLTIQRTQQEDSAVYLCASSLVGDRGPPEQYFGPGTRLTVT.

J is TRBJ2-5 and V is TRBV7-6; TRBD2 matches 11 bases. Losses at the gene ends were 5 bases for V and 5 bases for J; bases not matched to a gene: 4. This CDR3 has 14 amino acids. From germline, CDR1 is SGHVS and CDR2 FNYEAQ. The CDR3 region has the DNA TGTGCCAGCAGCCGACTAGCGGGGTCGGAGACCCAGTACTTC. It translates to CASSRLAGSETQYF.